The 2 T cell receptor beta chains listed next were all sequenced from one sample in a study of control samples from healthy donors and cancer patients. Profiling relied on immunoSEQ multiplex PCR, and the TCRdb table lists in-frame clones only, not all of them. The top ten clones hold approximately 2% of a sample with about 180,000 clones, approximately 92% of them seen once. Material for sequencing was blood. The receptors here all came from a woman aged 40 to 55 in good health.

The V and J genes are TRBV11-2 and TRBJ1-1; no firm D call. Germline loops: CDR1 SGHAT, CDR2 FQNNGV. The CDR3 runs 14 residues. Trimming cost V 4 bases and J 2 bases, with 11 bases left between them. This CDR3 reads CASSSPVGNTEAFF. As DNA, the CDR3 is TGTGCCAGCAGCTCCCCGGTCGGCAACACTGAAGCTTTCTTT.

The chain is built from TRBV10-1 and TRBJ1-3, with D maybe TRBD1 (6 bases). Trimming cost V 4 bases and J 2 bases, with 9 bases left between them. The CDR3 runs to 14 residues. Germline V gene data show CDR1 as WNHNN and CDR2 as SYGVQD (reference sequence). This CDR3 reads CASSAGAAGNTIYF. In nucleotides, the CDR3 is TGCGCCAGCAGTGCGGGGGCAGCTGGAAACACCATATATTTT.